Listed below are T cell receptor beta chains from one sample, sequenced in a study of T cell repertoires in cytomegalovirus infection. A single record per CDR3 protein comes from TCRdb applying MiXCR to the reads. The top ten hold roughly 10% of the sample, which has hundreds of thousands of distinct CDR3 sequences, 11% seen once. The sequenced sample was PBMCs. The receptor source for this set is a human donor in good health (CMV status not recorded). Some clones in this sample may be carry-over from other donors' samples. CDR3s include the opening cysteine and the closing phenylalanine or tryptophan. A D gene is named only where the DNA matches it firmly. Clone sizes are given selectively: once, few, many, or a class where the clone is expanded.

clone size	J gene	D gene	V gene	CDR3 protein	CDR3 DNA
NA	TRBJ2-2	NA	TRBV3-1	CASSQDIRGGTGELFF	TGTGCCAGCAGCCAAGATATCAGGGGCGGCACCGGGGAGCTGTTTTTT
many	TRBJ2-2	TRBD1	TRBV12-3/TRBV12-4	CASRDRVESGELFF	TGTGCCAGCAGAGACAGGGTCGAATCCGGGGAGCTGTTTTTT
many	TRBJ1-2	TRBD1	TRBV7-9	CASSPAGTGINGYTF	TGTGCCAGCAGTCCTGCCGGGACAGGGATTAATGGCTACACCTTC
NA	TRBJ2-1	NA	TRBV28	CASTGGDSSYNEQFF	TGTGCCAGCACGGGAGGGGACAGCTCCTACAATGAGCAGTTCTTC
many	TRBJ2-5	TRBD1	TRBV28	CASSRAGTGVETQYF	TGTGCCAGCAGCCGTGCCGGGACAGGAGTGGAGACCCAGTACTTC
many	TRBJ2-5	TRBD1	TRBV6-1	CASGRDRVMETQYF	TGTGCCAGCGGCCGGGACAGGGTTATGGAGACCCAGTACTTC
many	TRBJ2-1	NA	TRBV28	CASSPLDGAGRNEQFF	TGTGCCAGCAGTCCCCTAGACGGGGCTGGGAGAAATGAGCAGTTCTTC
many	TRBJ2-1	NA	TRBV28	CASRESGETRNNEQFF	TGTGCCAGCAGAGAATCAGGAGAGACAAGGAACAATGAGCAGTTCTTC
many	TRBJ2-3	NA	TRBV20-1	CSALREGTDTQYF	TGCAGTGCCCTTAGGGAGGGCACAGATACGCAGTATTTT
many	TRBJ1-3	TRBD1	TRBV11-2	CASSYRDRARENTIYF	TGTGCCAGCAGCTACCGGGACAGGGCCCGAGAAAACACCATATATTTT
many	TRBJ2-1	NA	TRBV5-1	CASSLGGIGGFF	TGCGCCAGCAGCCTGGGGGGCATTGGAGGCTTCTTC
NA	TRBJ2-3	NA	TRBV7-3	CASSSASTPGLRDTQYF	TGTGCCAGCAGCTCCGCGTCTACCCCCGGGCTTAGAGATACGCAGTATTTT
many	TRBJ1-1	TRBD1	TRBV28	CASSPWRTGRMNTEAFF	TGTGCCAGCAGCCCGTGGCGGACAGGGAGGATGAACACTGAAGCTTTCTTT
many	TRBJ2-7	TRBD2	TRBV29-1	CSGTGGNPYEQYF	TGCAGCGGAACCGGGGGGAATCCCTACGAGCAGTACTTC
few	TRBJ2-7	TRBD1	TRBV18	CASSPRDRVYEQYF	TGTGCCAGCTCACCACGGGACAGGGTCTACGAGCAGTACTTC
many	TRBJ1-2	TRBD1	TRBV5-4	CASSRAVGTGVNYGYTF	TGTGCCAGCAGCCGGGCGGTCGGGACAGGGGTTAACTATGGCTACACCTTC
many	TRBJ2-3	NA	TRBV7-2	CASSLVDQGYTQYF	TGTGCCAGCAGCTTAGTGGACCAGGGCTATACGCAGTATTTT
many	TRBJ2-7	NA	TRBV12-3/TRBV12-4	CATQVRGEQYF	TGTGCCACCCAGGTCCGGGGAGAGCAGTACTTC
many	TRBJ2-3	TRBD1	TRBV10-3	CAISKEDRASTDTQYF	TGTGCCATCTCTAAAGAGGACAGGGCGAGCACAGATACGCAGTATTTT
many	TRBJ2-2	TRBD2	TRBV5-4	CASSDIAGGYTGELFF	TGTGCCAGCAGCGATATAGCGGGAGGATACACCGGGGAGCTGTTTTTT
few	TRBJ2-1	NA	TRBV5-1	CASSFQSEQFF	TGCGCCAGCAGCTTCCAGAGTGAGCAGTTCTTC
few	TRBJ1-1	TRBD1	TRBV3-1	CASSQLPTGGGEAFF	TGTGCCAGCAGCCAACTCCCGACAGGGGGCGGCGAAGCTTTCTTT
NA	TRBJ2-7	NA	TRBV28	CASSFHMGGEQYF	TGTGCCAGCAGTTTCCACATGGGGGGCGAGCAGTACTTC
many	TRBJ2-5	NA	TRBV29-1	CSVGQIHQETQYF	TGCAGCGTCGGACAGATTCACCAAGAGACCCAGTACTTC
few	TRBJ1-1	NA	TRBV9	CASSVEGEGAEAFF	TGTGCCAGCAGCGTAGAAGGGGAAGGGGCTGAAGCTTTCTTT
many	TRBJ1-3	NA	TRBV9	CASCQKPGNTIYF	TGTGCCAGCTGTCAGAAACCTGGAAACACCATATATTTT
NA	TRBJ1-4	TRBD1	TRBV5-6	CASSIGQGGEKLFF	TGTGCCAGCAGCATTGGACAGGGGGGAGAAAAACTGTTTTTT
many	TRBJ2-1	TRBD2	TRBV9	CASSVDPGLAYNEQFF	TGTGCCAGCAGCGTAGACCCCGGACTAGCTTACAATGAGCAGTTCTTC
many	TRBJ1-1	NA	TRBV7-9	CASSQLQNTEAFF	TGTGCCAGCAGCCAGTTACAGAACACTGAAGCTTTCTTT